This TCR beta chain derives from a study of cytomegalovirus exposure and HLA in healthy donors. CDR3 length equals 17 residues. The trim removed 4 bases at V and 2 bases at J, leaving 6 bases unmatched. Germline-derived CDR1 and CDR2 are SGHDT and YYEEEE. The primer mix had 60 Vbeta and 13 Jbeta primers. Profiling relied on immunoSEQ multiplex PCR, and the TCRdb table lists in-frame clones only, not all of them. The top ten hold over 2% of the sample, which has roughly 160,000 clones, 70% to 90% seen once. This chain uses TRBV5-6 with TRBJ2-5, with TRBD2 matching over 15 bases. The clonotype comes from a man aged 25 to 40 in good health and CMV-seropositive. The sample consisted of PBMCs. CDR3 DNA: TGTGCCAGCAGCGTGGGACTAGCGGGAGGAGGACAAGAGACCCAGTACTTC. Translation: CASSVGLAGGGQETQYF.